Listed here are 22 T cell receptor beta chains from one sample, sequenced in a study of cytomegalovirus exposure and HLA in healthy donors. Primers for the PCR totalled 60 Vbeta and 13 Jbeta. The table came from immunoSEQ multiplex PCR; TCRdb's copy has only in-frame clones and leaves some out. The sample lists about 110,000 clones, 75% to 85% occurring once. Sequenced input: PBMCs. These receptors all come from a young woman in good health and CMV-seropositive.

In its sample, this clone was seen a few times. As DNA, the CDR3 is TGTGCCAGCAGTGATTGGGCCTATGGCTACACCTTC. This gives the protein CASSDWAYGYTF. The gene calls are TRBV6-1 and TRBJ1-2, with unresolved D. The V end lost 3 bases, the J end lost 4 bases, and 6 bases lay between the germline ends. CDR3 size: 12 residues. Germline values: CDR1 MNHNS, CDR2 SASEGT.

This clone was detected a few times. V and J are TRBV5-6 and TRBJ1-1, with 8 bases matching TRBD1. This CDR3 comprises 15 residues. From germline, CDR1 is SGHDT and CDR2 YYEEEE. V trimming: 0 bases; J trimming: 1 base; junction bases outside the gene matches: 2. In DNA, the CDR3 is TGTGCCAGCAGCTTGGTGGGACAGGAGAACACTGAAGCTTTCTTT. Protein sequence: CASSLVGQENTEAFF.

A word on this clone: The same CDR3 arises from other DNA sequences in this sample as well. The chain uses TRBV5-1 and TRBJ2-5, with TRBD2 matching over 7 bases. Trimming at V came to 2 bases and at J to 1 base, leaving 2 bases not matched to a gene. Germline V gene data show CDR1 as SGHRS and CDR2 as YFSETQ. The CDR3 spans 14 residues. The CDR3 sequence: CASSLGGGQETQYF. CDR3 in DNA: TGCGCCAGCAGCTTAGGCGGGGGCCAAGAGACCCAGTACTTC.

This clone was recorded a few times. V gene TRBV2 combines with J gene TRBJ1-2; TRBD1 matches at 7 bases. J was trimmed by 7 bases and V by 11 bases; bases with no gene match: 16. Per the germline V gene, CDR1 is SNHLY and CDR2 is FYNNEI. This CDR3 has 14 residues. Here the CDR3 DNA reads TGTGCCGTCAGGGGGACCAGGGGTGAAGGTGGCTACACCTTC. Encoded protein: CAVRGTRGEGGYTF. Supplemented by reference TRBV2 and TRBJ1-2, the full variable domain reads EPEVTQTPSHQVTQMGQEVILRCVPISNHLYFYWYRQILGQKVEFLVSFYNNEISEKSEIFDDQFSVERPDGSNFTLKIRSTKLEDSAMYFCAVRGTRGEGGYTFGSGTRLTVV.

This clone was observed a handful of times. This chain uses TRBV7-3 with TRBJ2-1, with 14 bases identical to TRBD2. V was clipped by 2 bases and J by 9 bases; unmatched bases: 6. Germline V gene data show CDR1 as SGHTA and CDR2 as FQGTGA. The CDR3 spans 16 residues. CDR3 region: CASSLDRLAGGSEQFF. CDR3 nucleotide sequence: TGTGCCAGCAGCTTAGATCGACTAGCGGGAGGGAGTGAGCAGTTCTTC. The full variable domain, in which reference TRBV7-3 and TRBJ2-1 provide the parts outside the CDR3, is GAGVSQTPSNKVTEKGKYVELRCDPISGHTALYWYRQSLGQGPEFLIYFQGTGAADDSGLPNDRFFAVRPEGSVSTLKIQRTERGDSAVYLCASSLDRLAGGSEQFFGPGTRLTVL.

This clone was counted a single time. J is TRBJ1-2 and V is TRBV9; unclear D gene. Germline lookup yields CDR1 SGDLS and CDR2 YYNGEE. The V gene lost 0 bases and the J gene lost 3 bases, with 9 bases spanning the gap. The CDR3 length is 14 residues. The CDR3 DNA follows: TGTGCCAGCAGCGTAGATGACACCTACTATGGCTACACCTTC. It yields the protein CASSVDDTYYGYTF.

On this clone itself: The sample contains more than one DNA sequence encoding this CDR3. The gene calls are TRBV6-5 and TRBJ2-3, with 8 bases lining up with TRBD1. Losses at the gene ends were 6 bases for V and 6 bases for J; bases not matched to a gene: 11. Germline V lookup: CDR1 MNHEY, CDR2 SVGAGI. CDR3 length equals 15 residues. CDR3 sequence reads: CASRAGTGLGDTQYF. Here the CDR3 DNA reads TGTGCCAGCAGAGCCGGGACAGGTCTAGGGGATACGCAGTATTTT.

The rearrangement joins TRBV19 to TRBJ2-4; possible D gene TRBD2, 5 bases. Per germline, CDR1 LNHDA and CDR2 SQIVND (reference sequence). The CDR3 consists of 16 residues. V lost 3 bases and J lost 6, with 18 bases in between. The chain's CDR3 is CASSILPQGLVNIQYF. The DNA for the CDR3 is TGTGCCAGTAGTATTTTACCCCAAGGACTCGTAAACATTCAGTACTTC.

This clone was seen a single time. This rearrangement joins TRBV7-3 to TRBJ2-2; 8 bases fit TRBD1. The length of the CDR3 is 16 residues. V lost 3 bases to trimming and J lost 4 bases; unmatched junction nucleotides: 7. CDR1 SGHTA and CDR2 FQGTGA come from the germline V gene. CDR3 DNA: TGTGCCAGCAGCTTCCCGGGGACAGGATCCACCGGGGAGCTGTTTTTT. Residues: CASSFPGTGSTGELFF. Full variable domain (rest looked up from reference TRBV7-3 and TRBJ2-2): GAGVSQTPSNKVTEKGKYVELRCDPISGHTALYWYRQSLGQGPEFLIYFQGTGAADDSGLPNDRFFAVRPEGSVSTLKIQRTERGDSAVYLCASSFPGTGSTGELFFGEGSRLTVL.

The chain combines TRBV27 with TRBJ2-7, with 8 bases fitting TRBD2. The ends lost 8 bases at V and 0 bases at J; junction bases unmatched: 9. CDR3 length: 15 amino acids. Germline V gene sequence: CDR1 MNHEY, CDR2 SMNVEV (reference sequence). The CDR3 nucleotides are TGTGCCAGCGGCAGACTAGCGCTAAGCTCCTACGAGCAGTACTTC. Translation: CASGRLALSSYEQYF.

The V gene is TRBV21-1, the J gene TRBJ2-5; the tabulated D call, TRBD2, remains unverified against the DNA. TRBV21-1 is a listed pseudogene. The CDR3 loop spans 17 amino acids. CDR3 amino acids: CASSKTEGIGVEETQYF. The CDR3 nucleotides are TGTGCCAGCAGCAAAACCGAGGGCATCGGGGTCGAAGAGACCCAGTACTTC.

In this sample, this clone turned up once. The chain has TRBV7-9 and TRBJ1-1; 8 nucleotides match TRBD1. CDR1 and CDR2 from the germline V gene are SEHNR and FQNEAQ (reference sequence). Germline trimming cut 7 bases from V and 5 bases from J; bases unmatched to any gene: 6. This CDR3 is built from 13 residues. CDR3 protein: CASTSQGATEAFF. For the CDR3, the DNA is TGTGCCAGCACCTCGCAGGGGGCTACTGAAGCTTTCTTT.

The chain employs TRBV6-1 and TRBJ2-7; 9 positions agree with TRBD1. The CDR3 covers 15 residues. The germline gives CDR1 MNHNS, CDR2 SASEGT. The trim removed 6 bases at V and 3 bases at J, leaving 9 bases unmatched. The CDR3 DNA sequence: TGTGCCAGCAGACCCGGACAGGGGACCTTCTACGAGCAGTACTTC. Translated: CASRPGQGTFYEQYF.

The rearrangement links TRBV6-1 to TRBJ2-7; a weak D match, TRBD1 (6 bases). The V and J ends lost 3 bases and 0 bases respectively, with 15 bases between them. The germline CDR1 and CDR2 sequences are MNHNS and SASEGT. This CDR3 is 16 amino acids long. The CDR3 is CASSDPLAGASYEQYF. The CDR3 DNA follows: TGTGCCAGCAGTGACCCCCTGGCAGGGGCCTCCTACGAGCAGTACTTC.

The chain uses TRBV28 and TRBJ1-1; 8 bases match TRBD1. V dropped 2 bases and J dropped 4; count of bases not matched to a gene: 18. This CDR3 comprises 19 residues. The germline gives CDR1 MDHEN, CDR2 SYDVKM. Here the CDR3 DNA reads TGTGCCAGCAGTTTAGATTCCCCCGGGTCAGGGGGCGCGTCCACTGAAGCTTTCTTT. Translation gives CASSLDSPGSGGASTEAFF. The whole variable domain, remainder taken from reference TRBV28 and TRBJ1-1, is DVKVTQSSRYLVKRTGEKVFLECVQDMDHENMFWYRQDPGLGLRLIYFSYDVKMKEKGDIPEGYSVSREKKERFSLILESASTNQTSMYLCASSLDSPGSGGASTEAFFGQGTRLTVV.

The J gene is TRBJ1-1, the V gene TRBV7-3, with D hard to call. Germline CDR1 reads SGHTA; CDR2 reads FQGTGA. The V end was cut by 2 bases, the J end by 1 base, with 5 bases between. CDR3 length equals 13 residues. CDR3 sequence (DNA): TGTGCCAGCAGCTTACGGAGGAACACTGAAGCTTTCTTT. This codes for CASSLRRNTEAFF. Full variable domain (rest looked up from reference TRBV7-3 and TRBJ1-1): GAGVSQTPSNKVTEKGKYVELRCDPISGHTALYWYRQSLGQGPEFLIYFQGTGAADDSGLPNDRFFAVRPEGSVSTLKIQRTERGDSAVYLCASSLRRNTEAFFGQGTRLTVV.

CDR3 protein: CSVGWGGDEKLFF. Here the CDR3 DNA reads TGCAGCGTTGGTTGGGGGGGGGATGAAAAACTGTTTTTT. This chain links TRBV29-1 with TRBJ1-4, with a tentative D call TRBD1 (5 bases). The ends were cut back, 4 bases at V and 6 bases at J, with 12 bases in the middle. This CDR3 contains 13 residues. The germline V gene has CDR1 SQVTM and CDR2 ANQGSEA.

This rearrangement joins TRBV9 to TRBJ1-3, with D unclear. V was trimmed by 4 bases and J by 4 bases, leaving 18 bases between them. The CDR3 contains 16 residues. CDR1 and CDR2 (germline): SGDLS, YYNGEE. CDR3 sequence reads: CASSPPAGIVGNTIYF. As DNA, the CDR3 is TGTGCCAGCAGCCCCCCGGCAGGCATCGTCGGAAACACCATATATTTT.

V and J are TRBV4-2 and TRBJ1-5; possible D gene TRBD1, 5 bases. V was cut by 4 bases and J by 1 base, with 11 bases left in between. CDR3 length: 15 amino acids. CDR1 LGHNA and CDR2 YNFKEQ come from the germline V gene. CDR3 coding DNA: TGTGCCAGCAGCCGGGGGGAGAGCAGCAATCAGCCCCAGCATTTT. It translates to CASSRGESSNQPQHF.

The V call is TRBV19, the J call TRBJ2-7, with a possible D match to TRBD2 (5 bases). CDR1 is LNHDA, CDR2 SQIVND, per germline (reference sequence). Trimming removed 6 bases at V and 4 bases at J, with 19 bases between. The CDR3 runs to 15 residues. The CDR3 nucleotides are TGTGCCAGTAGCGCCCCGGGCCTAGCACCATACGAGCAGTACTTC. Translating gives CASSAPGLAPYEQYF.

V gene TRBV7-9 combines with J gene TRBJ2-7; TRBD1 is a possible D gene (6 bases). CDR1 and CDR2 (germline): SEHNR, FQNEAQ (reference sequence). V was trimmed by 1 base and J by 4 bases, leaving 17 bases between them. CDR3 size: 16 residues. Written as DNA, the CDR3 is TGTGCCAGCAGCTTAGATAAGGGGGATGGGAGTTACGAGCAGTACTTC. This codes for CASSLDKGDGSYEQYF.

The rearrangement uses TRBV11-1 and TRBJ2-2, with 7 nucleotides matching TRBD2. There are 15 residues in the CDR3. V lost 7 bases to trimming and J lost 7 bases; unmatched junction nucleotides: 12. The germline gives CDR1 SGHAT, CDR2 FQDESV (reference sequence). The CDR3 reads CASTLRGRGNGELFF. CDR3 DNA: TGTGCCAGCACCTTGCGCGGGAGAGGGAACGGGGAGCTGTTTTTT.